Shown below are 25 T cell receptor beta chains from a single sample sequenced in a study of regulatory T cells in long-lasting Graves disease. Sample time point: newly diagnosed GD, antithyroid drugs for less than 3 months. The authors made the TCR library using RNA they extracted from PBMCs. Investigators prepared the TCR beta libraries by applying iRepertoire HTBI primers and Arm-PCR of CDR3 regions. TCRdb re-derived calls from the multiplex PCR reads in MiXCR, one entry per CDR3 protein. Among approximately 230,000 distinct CDR3 sequences listed, approximately 16% were seen once. The sample was peripheral blood mononuclear cells (PBMCs), taken at new diagnosis, from a patient treated with antithyroid drugs. The receptors stem from a female donor with Graves disease.

This clonotype has a count of ten or more. The V gene is TRBV6-2 or TRBV6-3, the J gene TRBJ1-2; 10 nucleotides line up with TRBD1. This CDR3 region has 14 residues. Germline values: CDR1 MNHEY, CDR2 SVGEGT. The ends lost 2 bases at V and 7 bases at J; junction bases unmatched: 4. CDR3 nucleotide sequence: TGTGCCAGCAGTTACGGGACAGGGGCTATTGGCTACACCTTC. Protein: CASSYGTGAIGYTF.

This clonotype was found many times. This rearrangement joins TRBV19 to TRBJ2-3, with a weak D call TRBD2 (6 bases). The CDR3 extends over 15 amino acids. V gave up 7 bases and J gave up 0 bases, with 14 bases separating them. Germline V lookup: CDR1 LNHDA, CDR2 SQIVND (reference sequence). The CDR3 protein is CASMARGRSTDTQYF. The CDR3 bases are TGTGCCAGTATGGCCCGGGGGAGAAGCACAGATACGCAGTATTTT.

At least ten counts were recorded for this clonotype. The chain is built from TRBV7-2 and TRBJ2-2; 7 bases are shared with TRBD2. The CDR3 totals 16 residues. CDR1 is SGHTA and CDR2 is FQGNSA in the germline V gene. The V segment lost 1 base and the J segment 4 bases; nucleotides outside the gene matches: 6. The CDR3 here is CASSLVRGRGTGELFF. In nucleotides, the CDR3 is TGTGCCAGCAGCTTAGTTCGCGGGAGAGGCACCGGGGAGCTGTTTTTT.

This clonotype was observed at least ten times. This sequence joins TRBV7-9 and TRBJ2-3, with D uncertain. The CDR3 is 14 amino acids. CDR1 is SEHNR and CDR2 is FQNEAQ in the germline V gene (reference sequence). The germline V and J ends were trimmed by 2 bases and 0 bases, with 6 bases remaining between them. CDR3 region: CASSLSPSTDTQYF. The CDR3, as DNA: TGTGCCAGCAGCTTATCCCCTAGCACAGATACGCAGTATTTT.

This clonotype occurred many times. J is TRBJ2-1 and V is TRBV11-3, with TRBD2 identical over 9 bases. This CDR3 is 17 amino acids long. Germline trimming cut 1 base from V and 8 bases from J; bases unmatched to any gene: 12. CDR1 is SGHNT, CDR2 YENEEA, per germline. In DNA form, the CDR3 reads TGTGCCAGCAGCTTAGCGGTTGGTCTAGCGGGATCTCATGAGCAGTTCTTC. This gives the protein CASSLAVGLAGSHEQFF.

Ten or more counts support this clonotype. The gene calls are TRBV3-1 and TRBJ2-1, with 11 bases fitting TRBD2. CDR1 LGHDT and CDR2 YNNKEL come from the germline V gene (reference sequence). With V trimmed by 6 bases and J by 9 bases, 7 bases remained unmatched. CDR3 length equals 14 residues. The CDR3 DNA is TGTGCCAGCAGTGGCACTAGCGGGAGTTCTGAGCAGTTCTTC. The encoded protein is CASSGTSGSSEQFF.

This clonotype was counted at least ten times. The V and J genes are TRBV20-1 and TRBJ2-7; 12 bases agree with TRBD2. The CDR3 spans 13 residues. Losses at the gene ends were 6 bases for V and 3 bases for J; bases not matched to a gene: 3. Germline V CDR1 and CDR2: DFQATT, SNEGSKA (reference sequence). CDR3 coding DNA: TGCAGTGCAACGACTAGCGGGAGCTACGAGCAGTACTTC. It translates to CSATTSGSYEQYF.

This clonotype showed up many times. V is TRBV27 and J is TRBJ1-2; D is uncertain. In germline, CDR1 is MNHEY, CDR2 SMNVEV (reference sequence). This CDR3 spans 15 amino acids. The germline V and J ends were trimmed by 5 bases and 0 bases, with 13 bases remaining between them. The CDR3 DNA follows: TGTGCCAGCAGTCCCCGGGCCTTAACTAACTATGGCTACACCTTC. Amino acid sequence: CASSPRALTNYGYTF.

This clonotype was recorded a few times. This chain connects TRBV6-2 or TRBV6-3 to TRBJ2-2, with 7 bases matching TRBD1. The CDR3 extends over 13 amino acids. With V trimmed by 4 bases and J by 4 bases, 0 bases remained unmatched. The germline V gene encodes CDR1 MNHEY and CDR2 SVGEGT. The CDR3 nucleotides read TGTGCCAGCAGTTGGGACAGCACCGGGGAGCTGTTTTTT. Amino acid sequence: CASSWDSTGELFF.

This clonotype came up many times. The chain joins TRBV12-3 or TRBV12-4 to TRBJ1-1; 8 nucleotides match TRBD1. The length of the CDR3 is 13 residues. With V trimmed by 5 bases and J by 4 bases, 3 bases remained unmatched. The CDR3 bases are TGTGCCAGCAGTATAGGGACAGGCACTGAAGCTTTCTTT. It specifies CASSIGTGTEAFF.

Of note for this clonotype: A single base is all that separates this from a far larger clone, so a read error is likely. The CDR3 end shows no conserved phenylalanine or tryptophan, and so a read error is likely. The chain is built from TRBV11-3 and TRBJ2-7, with a possible D match to TRBD2 (5 bases). V gave up 1 base and J gave up 1 base, with 14 bases separating them. The CDR3 has 16 residues. Germline V gene sequence: CDR1 SGHNT, CDR2 YENEEA. The DNA of the CDR3 is TGTGCCAGCAGCTTAGTTGCGGACTTCCAATCCTACGAGCAGTACCTC. Residues: CASSLVADFQSYEQYL.

Of note for this clonotype: With only one base between it and a far larger clone, this is likely a read error. V is TRBV7-2 and J is TRBJ2-1, with D possibly being TRBD1 (5 bases). The CDR3 has 14 residues. With 1 base removed from V and 7 bases from J, the gap between germline ends came to 11 bases. The V gene's germline CDR1 is SGHTA and CDR2 FQGNSA. The CDR3 nucleotides read TGTGCCAGCAGCTTAGGCAGGGTAGGGAATGAGCAGTTCTTC. Translated: CASSLGRVGNEQFF.

As to this clonotype: Mismatch with germline at one junction end may stem from a read error. The chain recombines TRBV4-2 with TRBJ1-5; D unclear. In germline, CDR1 is LGHNA, CDR2 YNFKEQ. The CDR3 extends over 16 amino acids. CDR3 residues: CASSQDWQALPPSLDF. The CDR3 coding sequence is TGTGCCAGCAGCCAAGATTGGCAGGCGCTGCCGCCGAGTTTGGATTTT.

Comments on this clonotype: One end of the junction does not line up with germline, which may come from a read error. V and J are TRBV7-2 and TRBJ2-5; D gene unclear. This CDR3 spans 14 amino acids. Germline CDR1 and CDR2: SGHTA and FQGNSA. The DNA for the CDR3 is TGTGCCAGCAGCAGTCTTAGTAGTGGAGAGACCCAGTGCTTC. This codes for CASSSLSSGETQCF.

This clonotype was detected many times. This chain joins TRBV5-1 and TRBJ1-3; the match to TRBD1 covers 9 bases. The junction had 5 bases not matched to a gene; V was cut back by 0 bases and J by 4 bases. This CDR3 spans 16 amino acids. The germline gives CDR1 SGHRS, CDR2 YFSETQ. CDR3: CASSLATGTGGNTIYF. The CDR3 DNA reads as TGCGCCAGCAGCTTGGCCACCGGGACAGGGGGAAACACCATATATTTT.

This clonotype was seen at least ten times. J is TRBJ2-5 and V is TRBV20-1; D tentatively reads TRBD1 or TRBD2 (6 bases each). There are 18 residues in the CDR3. The ends were cut back, 3 bases at V and 0 bases at J, with 23 bases in the middle. Germline values: CDR1 DFQATT, CDR2 SNEGSKA (reference sequence). The CDR3 loop reads CSARQLRLGGLYQETQYF. In DNA, the CDR3 is TGCAGTGCTAGGCAACTACGACTAGGGGGTTTGTACCAAGAGACCCAGTACTTC.

This clonotype came up many times. The genes are TRBV24-1 and TRBJ1-5; D is uncertain. The CDR3 sequence is 12 residues long. Germline V gives CDR1 KGHDR, CDR2 SFDVKD. The ends were cut back, 3 bases at V and 4 bases at J, with 3 bases in the middle. DNA of the CDR3: TGTGCCACCAGTGATGCGAATCAGCCCCAGCATTTT. Its protein is CATSDANQPQHF.

This clonotype has a handful of counts. The chain recombines TRBV6-2 or TRBV6-3 with TRBJ1-1; D is possibly TRBD1 (6 bases). Trimming left V 6 bases short and J 5 bases short, with 16 bases between. The CDR3 spans 14 residues. The V gene's germline CDR1 is MNHEY and CDR2 SVGEGT. The CDR3 spells CASRPTGTRTEAFF. In nucleotides, the CDR3 is TGTGCCAGCAGACCTACAGGGACTCGTACTGAAGCTTTCTTT.

In this sample, this clonotype turned up many times. The chain is built from TRBV12-3 or TRBV12-4 and TRBJ2-7; 10 bases agree with TRBD2. After removal of 6 bases from V and 1 base from J, the junction contained 3 bases not matched to a gene. The CDR3 is made up of 14 amino acids. The chain's CDR3 is CASSRTSGSYEQYF. In DNA, the CDR3 is TGTGCCAGCAGCCGGACTAGCGGTTCCTACGAGCAGTACTTC.

This clonotype was detected many times. The chain couples TRBV2 to TRBJ2-2; 13 nucleotides line up with TRBD2. The germline V gene has CDR1 SNHLY and CDR2 FYNNEI. V trimming: 6 bases; J trimming: 7 bases; junction bases outside the gene matches: 8. The CDR3 has 16 residues. This CDR3 is CASSATSGRAFGELFF. The CDR3 nucleotides are TGTGCCAGCAGCGCTACTAGCGGGAGGGCCTTCGGGGAGCTGTTTTTT.

Comments on this clonotype: A far larger clone is one nucleotide away, so this likely arose from a read error. This chain links TRBV9 with TRBJ2-1; 13 nucleotides match TRBD2. The germline gives CDR1 SGDLS, CDR2 YYNGEE. The CDR3 totals 17 residues. V gave up 4 bases and J gave up 5 bases; unmatched junction bases: 9. CDR3 sequence (DNA): TGTGCCAGCAGCACCCCTCTTACTAGCGGGAGGGACAATGAGCAGTTCTTC. Translating it yields CASSTPLTSGRDNEQFF.

There are many counts of this clonotype. The V call is TRBV6-1, the J call TRBJ2-7; 9 positions agree with TRBD2. In germline, CDR1 is MNHNS, CDR2 SASEGT. The V segment lost 6 bases and the J segment 3 bases; nucleotides outside the gene matches: 0. The CDR3 totals 12 residues. As DNA, the CDR3 is TGTGCCAGCAGGACTAGCGGCTACGAGCAGTACTTC. It is translated as CASRTSGYEQYF.

This clonotype was recorded at least ten times. The V call is TRBV18, the J call TRBJ1-4; 10 bases fit TRBD1. Germline V gene sequence: CDR1 KGHSH, CDR2 LQKENI. V shed 3 bases, J shed 7 bases, and the junction held 5 bases outside the gene matches. The CDR3 sequence is 15 residues long. The DNA for the CDR3 is TGTGCCAGCTCACCTGGACGGACAGGGGGTGAAAAACTGTTTTTT. The encoded protein is CASSPGRTGGEKLFF.

The rearrangement uses TRBV20-1 and TRBJ2-7, with 8 bases that match TRBD2. This CDR3 has 14 residues. Germline CDR1 DFQATT, CDR2 SNEGSKA (reference sequence). V was clipped by 1 base and J by 4 bases; unmatched bases: 6. For the CDR3, the DNA is TGCAGTGCTAGAGGGGCGGGAGGTTTGTACGAGCAGTACTTC. This sequence encodes CSARGAGGLYEQYF.

The genes are TRBV6-8 and TRBJ1-1; a weak D match, TRBD1 (5 bases). Germline CDR1 MNHGY, CDR2 SAAAGT. The CDR3 length is 14 residues. Trimming took off 10 bases at V and 4 bases at J, with 19 bases between the two ends. This chain's CDR3 is CATGTYYRATEAFF. CDR3 nucleotide sequence: TGTGCCACCGGGACTTACTACCGGGCCACTGAAGCTTTCTTT.